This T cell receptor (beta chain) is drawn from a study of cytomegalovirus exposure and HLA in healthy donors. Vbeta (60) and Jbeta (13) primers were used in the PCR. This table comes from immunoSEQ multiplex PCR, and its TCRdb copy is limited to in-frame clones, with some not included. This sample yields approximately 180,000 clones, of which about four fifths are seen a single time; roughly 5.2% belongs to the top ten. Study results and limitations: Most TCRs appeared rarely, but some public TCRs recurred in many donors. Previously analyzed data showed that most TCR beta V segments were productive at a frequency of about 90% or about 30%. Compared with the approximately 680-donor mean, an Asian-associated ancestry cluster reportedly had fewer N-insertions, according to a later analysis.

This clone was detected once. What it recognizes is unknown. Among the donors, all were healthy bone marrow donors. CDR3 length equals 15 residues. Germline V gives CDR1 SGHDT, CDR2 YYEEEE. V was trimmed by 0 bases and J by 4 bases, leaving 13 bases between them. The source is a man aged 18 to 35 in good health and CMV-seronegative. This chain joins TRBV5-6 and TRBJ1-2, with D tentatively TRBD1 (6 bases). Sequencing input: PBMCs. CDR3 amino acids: CASSLAYGTTYGYTF. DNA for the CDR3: TGTGCCAGCAGCTTGGCCTACGGGACAACCTATGGCTACACCTTC.